This T cell receptor beta chain was recorded in a study of T cell changes during pregnancy in multiple sclerosis. V shed 0 bases and J shed 6 bases, with 9 bases lying between them. Germline CDR1 KGHSH, CDR2 LQKENI. The CDR3 covers 14 residues. Assay used: immunoSEQ multiplex PCR; TCRdb lists only in-frame clones, some missing. This table holds approximately 100,000 clones, around 93% found once. The rearrangement links TRBV18 to TRBJ2-1; D gene uncertain. This TCR came from a female donor with multiple sclerosis, enrolled in a pregnancy study. The source material was peripheral blood, sampled before pregnancy. Written as DNA, the CDR3 is TGTGCCAGCTCACCACCATCCGAGGTCAATGAGCAGTTCTTC. It is translated as CASSPPSEVNEQFF. The full variable domain, its missing parts supplied by reference TRBV18 and TRBJ2-1, is NAGVMQNPRHLVRRRGQEARLRCSPMKGHSHVYWYRQLPEEGLKFMVYLQKENIIDESGMPKERFSAEFPKEGPSILRIQQVVRGDSAAYFCASSPPSEVNEQFFGPGTRLTVL.